This paragraph covers one T cell receptor beta chain sequence. Its antigen is not identified. In germline, CDR1 is SGHDN, CDR2 FVKESK. This CDR3 has 13 residues. Trimming removed 7 bases from V and 2 bases from J; junction bases left unmatched: 3. These data are taken from a study of T cells after posttransplantation cyclophosphamide. Study-wide findings and caveats: Recipient CMV seropositivity and CMV reactivation strongly tracked TRB clonality. Donor CD8+ memory clones often dominated recipient blood repertoires at later times.

The protocol was immunoSEQ multiplex PCR, while the TCRdb copy is restricted to in-frame clones and leaves out a portion. This sample has approximately 23,000 clones, with approximately 97% found just once. The naive gate required viable CD3+CD4+ or CD3+CD8+ cells with CCR7+CD45RA+CD45RO-CD95-CD27+CD28+ phenotype. Peripheral blood was collected from the related graft donor on the marrow donation day. The material sequenced was naive CD4+ T cells sorted from PBMCs. The chain has TRBV14 and TRBJ1-2; the match to TRBD1 covers 8 bases. The TCR sequence derives from a man between 45 and 60 years old in good health, CMV-negative, and a related stem cell transplant donor. CDR3: CASTRDRNYGYTF. The CDR3 nucleotides read TGTGCCAGCACCCGGGACAGGAACTATGGCTACACCTTC.